Presented here are 19 T cell receptor beta chains from one specimen sequenced in a study of shared clonotypes between healthy human individuals. Assay used: immunoSEQ multiplex PCR; TCRdb lists only in-frame clones, some missing. The table has over a million clones, 65% to 75% seen once. Sequenced material: memory CD4+ T cells sorted from blood. Noted subset: CD45RA-negative fraction. These receptors were collected from a man between 18 and 35 years old in good health.

In nucleotides, the CDR3 is TGTGCCAGCAGTGAATGGAGCCGGAACACCTTCTCCTACGAGCAGTACTTC. Residues: CASSEWSRNTFSYEQYF. This sequence joins TRBV2 and TRBJ2-7; no reliable D call. The CDR3 has 17 amino acids. Germline lookup yields CDR1 SNHLY and CDR2 FYNNEI. The V gene lost 2 bases and the J gene lost 0 bases, with 17 bases spanning the gap.

This chain joins TRBV7-2 and TRBJ1-5, with D possibly matching TRBD1 (5 bases). Germline lookup yields CDR1 SGHTA and CDR2 FQGNSA. The CDR3 consists of 13 residues. V was cut by 4 bases and J by 5 bases, with 9 bases left in between. The CDR3 loop reads CASSSAGYQPQHF. The CDR3 nucleotides are TGTGCCAGCAGCTCGGCAGGGTATCAGCCCCAGCATTTT.

V usage is TRBV5-1 and J usage is TRBJ2-1; D is unclear. V was cut by 0 bases and J by 0 bases, with 13 bases left in between. CDR3 size: 17 residues. The germline V gene has CDR1 SGHRS and CDR2 YFSETQ. CDR3: CASSLEGLVGSYNEQFF. In DNA, the CDR3 is TGCGCCAGCAGCTTGGAGGGTCTGGTTGGCTCCTACAATGAGCAGTTCTTC.

This clone was seen ten or more times. The CDR3 DNA sequence: TGTGCCTGGAATCGTGGCGTGGGGGCTCGGACTGAAGCTTTCTTT. Amino acids: CAWNRGVGARTEAFF. This chain joins TRBV30 and TRBJ1-1, with a tentative D call TRBD1 (6 bases). This CDR3 is 15 amino acids long. V lost 4 bases, J lost 5 bases, and 20 bases lay in between. Germline V gene data show CDR1 as GTSNPN and CDR2 as SVGIG (reference sequence).

This chain links TRBV5-1 with TRBJ2-5; 13 positions agree with TRBD2. This CDR3 comprises 16 residues. Looked up from germline, CDR1 is SGHRS and CDR2 is YFSETQ. Unmatched junction bases numbered 5, after V lost 3 bases and J lost 3 bases. The CDR3 DNA reads TGCGCCAGCAGCTCTTACGGACTAGCGGGGGAAGAGACCCAGTACTTC. This translates into CASSSYGLAGEETQYF.

The CDR3 is CASILTSGGYNEQFF. The CDR3 nucleotides are TGTGCCAGCATTCTGACTAGCGGGGGATACAATGAGCAGTTCTTC. The rearrangement joins TRBV11-2 to TRBJ2-1, with 12 bases aligning to TRBD2. CDR3 size: 15 residues. CDR1 and CDR2 from the germline V gene are SGHAT and FQNNGV. Trimming cost V 7 bases and J 4 bases; bases outside gene matches: 5.

This clone was picked up a small number of times. The chain uses TRBV7-2 and TRBJ1-2; no firm D call. The V and J ends lost 7 bases and 5 bases respectively, with 20 bases between them. This CDR3 contains 15 residues. Germline loops: CDR1 SGHTA, CDR2 FQGNSA. The DNA of the CDR3 is TGTGCCAGCAACCAAAACCCAGTAGCGGCATATGGCTACACCTTC. Translating gives CASNQNPVAAYGYTF. Using reference TRBV7-2 and TRBJ1-2 for the parts outside the CDR3, the full variable domain is GAGVSQSPSNKVTEKGKDVELRCDPISGHTALYWYRQSLGQGLEFLIYFQGNSAPDKSGLPSDRFSAERTGGSVSTLTIQRTQQEDSAVYLCASNQNPVAAYGYTFGSGTRLTVV.

This rearrangement joins TRBV5-1 to TRBJ2-2, with D possibly matching TRBD1 (6 bases). The CDR3 has 15 amino acids. Germline lookup yields CDR1 SGHRS and CDR2 YFSETQ. Trimming took 5 bases from V and 0 from J, leaving 11 bases between them. The CDR3 nucleotides are TGCGCCAGCAGGGACAGCACCTCGAACACCGGGGAGCTGTTTTTT. Residues: CASRDSTSNTGELFF.

The V and J genes are TRBV5-1 and TRBJ2-2, with D perhaps TRBD1 (5 bases). Trimming pared 5 bases from V and 1 base from J, leaving 9 bases between. The germline V gene encodes CDR1 SGHRS and CDR2 YFSETQ. The CDR3 is 14 residues long. The chain's CDR3 is CASRGQGNTGELFF. CDR3 nucleotide sequence: TGCGCCAGCAGAGGCCAGGGGAACACCGGGGAGCTGTTTTTT.

This chain links TRBV2 with TRBJ2-7; D uncertain. The CDR3 length is 14 residues. Germline V gene lookup returns CDR1 SNHLY and CDR2 FYNNEI. The germline V and J ends were trimmed by 7 bases and 2 bases, with 15 bases remaining between them. CDR3 amino acids: CASMRGSYTYEQYF. The CDR3 DNA reads TGTGCCAGCATGCGAGGTTCTTATACCTACGAGCAGTACTTC. The whole variable domain, filled in from reference TRBV2 and TRBJ2-7, reads EPEVTQTPSHQVTQMGQEVILRCVPISNHLYFYWYRQILGQKVEFLVSFYNNEISEKSEIFDDQFSVERPDGSNFTLKIRSTKLEDSAMYFCASMRGSYTYEQYFGPGTRLTVT.

This chain links TRBV7-2 with TRBJ2-1, with D possibly called TRBD1 or TRBD2 (5 bases each). From germline, CDR1 is SGHTA and CDR2 FQGNSA. Trimming took 1 base from V and 8 from J, leaving 15 bases between them. This CDR3 contains 15 residues. The CDR3 sequence is CASSLVGRLWDEQFF. As DNA, the CDR3 is TGTGCCAGCAGCTTAGTGGGACGCTTGTGGGATGAGCAGTTCTTC.

V usage is TRBV5-4 and J usage is TRBJ2-5, with TRBD2 identical over 8 bases. The CDR3 is 15 residues long. Trimming took 3 bases from V and 5 from J; bases not matched to a gene: 9. Germline V gene data show CDR1 as SGHNT and CDR2 as YYREEE (reference sequence). The CDR3 nucleotides are TGTGCCAGCAGCTACCAGCGGGAGAGGGGGGAGACCCAGTACTTC. It encodes CASSYQRERGETQYF.

This clone was detected only a few times. This rearrangement joins TRBV2 to TRBJ2-7; D not certain. Deletions cut 4 bases from V and 3 bases from J, with 13 bases between. The germline CDR1 and CDR2 sequences are SNHLY and FYNNEI. The CDR3 is 14 residues long. The CDR3 sequence is CASSVRSPVYEQYF. The CDR3 DNA sequence: TGTGCCAGCAGTGTACGCTCGCCGGTCTACGAGCAGTACTTC.

This rearrangement joins TRBV27 to TRBJ2-6; D perhaps matches TRBD2 (5 bases). V shed 0 bases and J shed 6 bases, with 6 bases lying between them. CDR3 size: 14 residues. In germline, CDR1 is MNHEY, CDR2 SMNVEV (reference sequence). The CDR3 region has the DNA TGTGCCAGCAGTTTATCGAGGGAGGCCAACGTCCTGACTTTC. Its protein is CASSLSREANVLTF.

The CDR3 sequence is CSARLAVAKETQYF. As DNA, the CDR3 is TGCAGCGCCAGACTAGCGGTCGCAAAAGAGACCCAGTACTTC. The chain carries TRBV29-1 and TRBJ2-5, with 9 positions matching TRBD2. CDR1 SQVTM and CDR2 ANQGSEA come from the germline V gene. V trimming: 7 bases; J trimming: 3 bases; junction bases outside the gene matches: 9. The CDR3 spans 14 residues. The full variable domain, its missing parts supplied by reference TRBV29-1 and TRBJ2-5, is SAVISQKPSRDICQRGTSLTIQCQVDSQVTMMFWYRQQPGQSLTLIATANQGSEATYESGFVIDKFPISRPNLTFSTLTVSNMSPEDSSIYLCSARLAVAKETQYFGPGTRLLVL.

CDR3 DNA sequence: TGTGCCAGCAGCGTCCGACAGGGGTTGAGCACAGATACGCAGTATTTT. Protein: CASSVRQGLSTDTQYF. The rearrangement joins TRBV9 to TRBJ2-3; 8 nucleotides match TRBD1. This CDR3 spans 16 amino acids. V lost 2 bases, J lost 0 bases, and 5 bases stayed unmatched. From germline, CDR1 is SGDLS and CDR2 YYNGEE.

Comments on this clone: This sequence may be a read error, since a much larger clone differs from it by one base. V gene TRBV7-2 combines with J gene TRBJ2-6; no firm D call. CDR1 and CDR2 from the germline V gene are SGHTA and FQGNSA. Between the trimmed V and J ends, which lost 1 base and 0 bases, there was a span of 4 bases. CDR3 size: 15 residues. The CDR3 reads CASSLGFSGANVLTF. The CDR3 coding sequence is TGTGCCAGCAGCTTAGGTTTCTCTGGGGCCAACGTCCTGACTTTC. Looking up the rest from reference TRBV7-2 and TRBJ2-6 gives the full variable domain: GAGVSQSPSNKVTEKGKDVELRCDPISGHTALYWYRQSLGQGLEFLIYFQGNSAPDKSGLPSDRFSAERTGGSVSTLTIQRTQQEDSAVYLCASSLGFSGANVLTFGAGSRLTVL.

This clone was seen just once. This chain joins TRBV6-1 and TRBJ1-2; D not resolved. The V gene's germline CDR1 is MNHNS and CDR2 SASEGT. This CDR3 spans 13 amino acids. Trimming left V 2 bases short and J 2 bases short, with 6 bases between. The CDR3 nucleotides are TGTGCCAGCAGTGAAACATCCAACTATGGCTACACCTTC. This sequence encodes CASSETSNYGYTF.

V is TRBV7-6 and J is TRBJ2-7; D call uncertain. Deletions cut 6 bases from V and 3 bases from J, with 12 bases between. Germline V gene data show CDR1 as SGHVS and CDR2 as FNYEAQ. The length of the CDR3 is 13 residues. The CDR3 spells CASSPGGDYEQYF. CDR3 in DNA: TGTGCCAGCAGTCCCGGTGGGGACTACGAGCAGTACTTC. Using reference TRBV7-6 and TRBJ2-7 for the parts outside the CDR3, the full variable domain is GAGVSQSPRYKVTKRGQDVALRCDPISGHVSLYWYRQALGQGPEFLTYFNYEAQQDKSGLPNDRFSAERPEGSISTLTIQRTEQRDSAMYRCASSPGGDYEQYFGPGTRLTVT.